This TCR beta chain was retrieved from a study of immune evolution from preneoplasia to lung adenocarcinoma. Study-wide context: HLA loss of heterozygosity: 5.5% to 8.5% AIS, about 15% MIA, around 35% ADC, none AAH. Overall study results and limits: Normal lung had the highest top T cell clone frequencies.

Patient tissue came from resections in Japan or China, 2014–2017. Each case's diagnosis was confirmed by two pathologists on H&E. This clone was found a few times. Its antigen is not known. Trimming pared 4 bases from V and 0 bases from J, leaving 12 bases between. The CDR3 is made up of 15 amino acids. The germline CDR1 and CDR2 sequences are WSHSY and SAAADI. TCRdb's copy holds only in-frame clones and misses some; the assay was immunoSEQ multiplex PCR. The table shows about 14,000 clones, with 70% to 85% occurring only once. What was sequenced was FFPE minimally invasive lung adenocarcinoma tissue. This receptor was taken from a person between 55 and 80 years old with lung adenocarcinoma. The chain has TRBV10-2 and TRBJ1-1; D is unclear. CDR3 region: CASSAWAGLNTEAFF. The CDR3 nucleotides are TGCGCCAGCAGTGCTTGGGCAGGACTGAACACTGAAGCTTTCTTT.